Described below is a single T cell receptor (beta chain) sequence and its context. Trimming stripped 3 bases from V and 0 bases from J, with 10 bases between. The germline V gene encodes CDR1 LNHDA and CDR2 SQIVND (reference sequence). The CDR3 sequence is 15 residues long. Assay: immunoSEQ multiplex PCR; the TCRdb copy retains only in-frame clones and omits some. The table records about 2,500,000 clones, roughly nine tenths of them present only once. The source of the sample is a study of shared clonotypes between healthy human individuals. The sequenced sample consisted of naive CD4+ T cells sorted from blood. Subset reported: CD45RA+ positively selected. This TCR came from a young man in good health. The chain couples TRBV19 to TRBJ2-3; a possible D gene is TRBD1 (7 bases). The CDR3 nucleotides read TGTGCCAGTAGTATCCAGGGGGGAAGCACAGATACGCAGTATTTT. This gives the protein CASSIQGGSTDTQYF.